These 15 T cell receptor beta chains originate from one sample sequenced in a study of cytomegalovirus exposure and HLA in healthy donors. PCR involved 60 Vbeta and 13 Jbeta primers. TCRdb keeps only in-frame clones here, not all; method: immunoSEQ multiplex PCR. The sample consists of roughly 130,000 clones, just over 70% of them appearing once. Source material: PBMCs. Every receptor here comes from a woman aged 55-70 years in good health and CMV-seropositive.

In this sample, this clone turned up a few times. The rearrangement joins TRBV29-1 to TRBJ2-1; 8 nucleotides align to TRBD2. Trimming took 7 bases from V and 2 from J; bases not matched to a gene: 4. Per germline, CDR1 SQVTM and CDR2 ANQGSEA. The CDR3 is 13 amino acids. The CDR3 reads CSGSGGAYNEQFF. The CDR3, as DNA: TGCAGCGGGTCGGGGGGGGCCTACAATGAGCAGTTCTTC.

Only a few counts were recorded for this clone. Distinct nucleotide sequences in the sample also encode this CDR3. The gene calls are TRBV7-9 and TRBJ1-5; D call uncertain. V was shortened by 1 base and J by 1 base, with 11 bases between the two germline ends. The length of the CDR3 is 16 residues. The germline CDR1 and CDR2 sequences are SEHNR and FQNEAQ (reference sequence). The chain's CDR3 is CASSLVAGASNQPQHF. The CDR3, as DNA: TGTGCCAGCAGCTTAGTGGCGGGCGCAAGCAATCAGCCCCAGCATTTT. The complete variable domain, with remaining parts taken from reference TRBV7-9 and TRBJ1-5, reads DTGVSQNPRHKITKRGQNVTFRCDPISEHNRLYWYRQTLGQGPEFLTYFQNEAQLEKSRLLSDRFSAERPKGSFSTLEIQRTEQGDSAMYLCASSLVAGASNQPQHFGDGTRLSIL.

V and J are TRBV18 and TRBJ1-1; D is ambiguous. Germline CDR1 reads KGHSH; CDR2 reads LQKENI. This CDR3 spans 16 amino acids. The germline V and J ends were trimmed by 3 bases and 0 bases, with 14 bases remaining between them. This chain's CDR3 is CASSPGSPGMNTEAFF. CDR3 sequence (DNA): TGTGCCAGCTCACCCGGTTCCCCAGGAATGAACACTGAAGCTTTCTTT.

CDR3 region: CASRYDTNTGELFF. The CDR3 coding sequence is TGCGCCAGCAGATATGACACGAACACCGGGGAGCTGTTTTTT. V gene TRBV10-1 combines with J gene TRBJ2-2; no clear D. Germline V gene lookup returns CDR1 WNHNN and CDR2 SYGVQD (reference sequence). V lost 6 bases and J lost 0, with 8 bases in between. This CDR3 has 14 amino acids.

This clone was counted only a few times. The genes are TRBV5-1 and TRBJ1-1; TRBD1 aligns across 7 bases. Germline loops: CDR1 SGHRS, CDR2 YFSETQ. V lost 4 bases and J lost 4; bases outside the gene matches: 10. This CDR3 is built from 15 residues. The CDR3 nucleotides are TGCGCCAGCAGCCCGCCTGAGACAGGGTCCACTGAAGCTTTCTTT. It encodes CASSPPETGSTEAFF.

The rearrangement links TRBV6-5 to TRBJ1-1; D is unclear. The germline gives CDR1 MNHEY, CDR2 SVGAGI. There are 15 residues in the CDR3. Trimming shortened V by 0 bases and J by 2 bases, and 10 bases separated the two germline ends. The CDR3 loop is CASSYSRAGNTEAFF. The CDR3 DNA sequence: TGTGCCAGCAGTTACTCGAGGGCAGGAAACACTGAAGCTTTCTTT.

The rearrangement links TRBV19 to TRBJ2-2; 8 bases are a match to TRBD1. Losses at the gene ends were 3 bases for V and 4 bases for J; bases not matched to a gene: 4. The CDR3 runs 15 residues. Germline V gene sequence: CDR1 LNHDA, CDR2 SQIVND (reference sequence). The CDR3 sequence is CASSMGQVATGELFF. Written as DNA, the CDR3 is TGTGCCAGTAGTATGGGACAGGTTGCCACCGGGGAGCTGTTTTTT.

This clone has a handful of counts. The V call is TRBV9, the J call TRBJ2-5; perhaps TRBD2 as D (6 bases). V gave up 0 bases and J gave up 1 base, with 10 bases separating them. The CDR3 loop spans 15 amino acids. Germline V gives CDR1 SGDLS, CDR2 YYNGEE. The CDR3 DNA reads as TGTGCCAGCAGCGTAGATCCTAGCGCCCAAGAGACCCAGTACTTC. Translation: CASSVDPSAQETQYF.

This clone was found a few times. The genes are TRBV6-4 and TRBJ1-1; maybe TRBD1 (5 bases). Trimming removed 3 bases at V and 4 bases at J, with 12 bases between. The germline V gene has CDR1 MRHNA and CDR2 SNTAGT. This CDR3 contains 14 residues. The CDR3 DNA reads TGTGCCAGCAGTGAACCAGGGAAGAGCACTGAAGCTTTCTTT. Translating it yields CASSEPGKSTEAFF.

V gene TRBV6-4 combines with J gene TRBJ1-2; TRBD1 agrees at 8 bases. With V trimmed by 6 bases and J by 8 bases, 5 bases remained unmatched. This CDR3 is built from 12 residues. Germline lookup yields CDR1 MRHNA and CDR2 SNTAGT. The CDR3 protein is CASRTGVGGYTF. The CDR3 DNA reads TGTGCCAGCAGGACAGGGGTCGGGGGCTACACCTTC.

The rearrangement uses TRBV6-5 and TRBJ2-7; TRBD1 matches 9 bases. CDR1 and CDR2 (germline): MNHEY, SVGAGI. The V segment lost 2 bases and the J segment 2 bases; nucleotides outside the gene matches: 1. This CDR3 is 14 amino acids long. The CDR3: CASSYRDRAYEQYF. CDR3 coding DNA: TGTGCCAGCAGTTACCGGGACAGGGCCTACGAGCAGTACTTC.

The V and J genes are TRBV28 and TRBJ2-3; TRBD2 agrees at 7 bases. The V and J ends lost 1 base and 3 bases, in that order; junction bases with no gene match: 7. Germline loops: CDR1 MDHEN, CDR2 SYDVKM. This CDR3 region has 16 residues. The CDR3 loop is CASSLSASGKTDTQYF. CDR3 nucleotides: TGTGCCAGCAGTTTATCGGCTAGCGGAAAAACAGATACGCAGTATTTT.

V gene TRBV29-1 combines with J gene TRBJ1-3; D is possibly TRBD1 (6 bases). The CDR3 runs 16 residues. Trimming took 7 bases from V and 4 from J, leaving 23 bases between them. Germline V gene data show CDR1 as SQVTM and CDR2 as ANQGSEA. CDR3 residues: CSAGGRGRGEGNTIYF. The CDR3 nucleotides read TGCAGCGCCGGAGGGCGGGGGCGAGGTGAAGGAAACACCATATATTTT.

Only a few counts were recorded for this clone. J is TRBJ1-2 and V is TRBV18; TRBD1 aligns across 9 bases. Germline CDR1 is KGHSH and CDR2 is LQKENI. This CDR3 is 14 amino acids long. V lost 3 bases, J lost 8 bases, and 7 bases stayed unmatched. CDR3 amino acids: CASSPVGTGNGYTF. The CDR3 DNA reads TGTGCCAGCTCACCCGTCGGGACAGGGAACGGCTACACCTTC.

The chain is built from TRBV6-6 and TRBJ1-5, with a weak D call TRBD1 (6 bases). V lost 4 bases, J lost 2 bases, and 15 bases lay in between. The CDR3 has 16 residues. Germline lookup yields CDR1 MNHNY and CDR2 SVGAGI (reference sequence). The CDR3 region has the DNA TGTGCCAGCAGTTCACAACAGGGTCTGGGCAATCAGCCCCAGCATTTT. It is translated as CASSSQQGLGNQPQHF.